The TCR beta chain under discussion was sequenced for a study of identical twins. Whole-study findings and limits: Researchers reported weaker excess twin sharing in beta out-of-frame sequences.

CDR3 size: 10 residues. CDR1 is SEHNR and CDR2 is FQNEAQ in the germline V gene (reference sequence). V lost 6 bases to trimming and J lost 7 bases, with 3 bases between them. This clonotype was recorded at least ten times. Its target is unknown. TCRdb recomputed calls from the 5' RACE reads with MiXCR, one row per CDR3 protein. In the table there are about 200,000 distinct CDR3 sequences, 6.5% of which are singletons. In addition, the sample was reused for a study of T cells expressing NK-cell markers. That work contributes: Four of the donors also had these clonotypes leading their CD3+CD56-NKG2C+ fraction.

Material: CD8+ T cells sorted from blood. The rearrangement joins TRBV7-9 to TRBJ1-4; D is undetermined. The clonotype comes from a woman aged 18-30 years in good health. CDR3 DNA: TGTGCCAGCAGGGGTGAAAAACTGTTTTTT. This gives the protein CASRGEKLFF. Based on the CDR3 plus reference TRBV7-9 and TRBJ1-4, the full variable domain is DTGVSQNPRHKITKRGQNVTFRCDPISEHNRLYWYRQTLGQGPEFLTYFQNEAQLEKSRLLSDRFSAERPKGSFSTLEIQRTEQGDSAMYLCASRGEKLFFGSGTQLSVL.